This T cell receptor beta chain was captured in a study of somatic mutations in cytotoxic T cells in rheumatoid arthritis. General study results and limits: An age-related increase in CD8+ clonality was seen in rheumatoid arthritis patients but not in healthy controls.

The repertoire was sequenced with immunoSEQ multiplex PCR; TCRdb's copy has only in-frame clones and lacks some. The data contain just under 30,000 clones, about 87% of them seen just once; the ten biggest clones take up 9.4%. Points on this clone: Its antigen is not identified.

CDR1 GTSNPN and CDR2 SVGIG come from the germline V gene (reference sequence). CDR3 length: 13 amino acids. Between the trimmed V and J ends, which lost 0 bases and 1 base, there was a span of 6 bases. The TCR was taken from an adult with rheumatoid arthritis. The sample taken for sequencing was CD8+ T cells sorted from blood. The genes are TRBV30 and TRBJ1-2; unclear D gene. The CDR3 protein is CAWSVLDNYGYTF. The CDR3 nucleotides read TGTGCCTGGAGTGTACTGGATAACTATGGCTACACCTTC.